This T cell receptor (beta chain) was retrieved from a study of long-term antiretroviral therapy in people with HIV. The study used samples holding roughly 1-10 million cryopreserved PBMC before DNA extraction. This was the immunoSEQ v3.0 assay at survey level. Sequencing used immunoSEQ multiplex PCR; TCRdb keeps in-frame clones, though not all of them. The sample yields about 40,000 clones, roughly 86% seen once. The source material was unsorted PBMCs, sampled 0.1 years before starting antiretroviral therapy. The source of this sequence is a woman between 45 and 60 years old with HIV.

The CDR3 region is CASSLDRETEAFF. CDR3 sequence (DNA): TGTGCCAGCAGTTTGGACAGGGAGACTGAAGCTTTCTTT. The chain employs TRBV28 and TRBJ1-1; 8 bases map to TRBD1. Germline loops: CDR1 MDHEN, CDR2 SYDVKM. The junction had 2 bases not matched to a gene; V was cut back by 3 bases and J by 5 bases. The CDR3 covers 13 residues.